The clone carrying this T cell receptor (beta chain) came up a few times. This sample is drawn from a study of shared clonotypes between healthy human individuals. Study-level information: Samples came from a couple of female and a few male donors aged 18 to 49. Each donor had three CD4 naive, three CD4 memory, two CD8 naive and one CD8 memory plate.

Using immunoSEQ multiplex PCR, the repertoire was profiled, and TCRdb retains in-frame clones only, with some absent. Here the sample spans 640,000 or so clones, less than 80% being singletons. The CDR3 has 14 residues. The germline V gene has CDR1 SQVTM and CDR2 ANQGSEA. V lost 6 bases to trimming and J lost 5 bases, with 19 bases between them. The chain has TRBV29-1 and TRBJ1-1, with D unresolved. Input material: memory CD4+ T cells sorted from blood. Subset reported: CD45RA-negative fraction. The receptor's source is a woman in her thirties in good health. CDR3 in DNA: TGCAGCGTCGCCGGGAACCTTGGTAGGACTGAAGCTTTCTTT. Encoded protein: CSVAGNLGRTEAFF.